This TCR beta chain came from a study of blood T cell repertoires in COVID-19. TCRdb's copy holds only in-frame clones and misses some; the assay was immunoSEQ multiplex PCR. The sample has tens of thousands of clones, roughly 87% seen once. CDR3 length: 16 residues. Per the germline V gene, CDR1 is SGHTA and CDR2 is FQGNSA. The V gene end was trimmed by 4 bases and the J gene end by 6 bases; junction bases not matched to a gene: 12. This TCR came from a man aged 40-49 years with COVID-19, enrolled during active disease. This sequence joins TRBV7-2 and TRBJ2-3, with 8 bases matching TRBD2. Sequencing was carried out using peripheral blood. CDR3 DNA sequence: TGTGCCAGCAGCTCGTGGGGACTAGTGAGTGGCGATACGCAGTATTTT. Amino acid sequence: CASSSWGLVSGDTQYF.